The 10 T cell receptor beta chains below all came from one sample that was sequenced in a study of control samples from healthy donors and cancer patients. Generated by immunoSEQ multiplex PCR, the TCRdb table keeps only in-frame clones and is missing some. The table lists about 180,000 clones, 90% of them singletons, with approximately 1.4% in the top ten. Sequencing used blood. These receptors all come from a woman in her 50s in good health.

V and J are TRBV5-1 and TRBJ2-1; TRBD1 agrees at 7 bases. The CDR3 runs to 16 residues. V lost 2 bases, J lost 0 bases, and 5 bases stayed unmatched. The germline V gene encodes CDR1 SGHRS and CDR2 YFSETQ. CDR3 nucleotide sequence: TGCGCCAGCAGCTTTTTTGGGGACAGCTCCTACAATGAGCAGTTCTTC. It encodes CASSFFGDSSYNEQFF.

The chain uses TRBV3-1 (or the pseudogene TRBV3-2) and TRBJ1-1, with TRBD1 matching 12 bases. Germline values: CDR1 LGHDT, CDR2 YNNKEL (reference sequence). The CDR3 has 20 amino acids. The V and J ends lost 2 bases and 0 bases, in that order; junction bases with no gene match: 13. The CDR3 spells CASSQYPLGTGGRMNTEAFF. The CDR3 DNA reads as TGTGCCAGCAGCCAATACCCCCTCGGGACAGGGGGCAGGATGAACACTGAAGCTTTCTTT.

The chain has TRBV9 and TRBJ1-6; D not resolved. Germline V gives CDR1 SGDLS, CDR2 YYNGEE. CDR3 length: 14 amino acids. Trimming took 0 bases from V and 5 from J, leaving 6 bases between them. CDR3 nucleotide sequence: TGTGCCAGCAGCGTAGCGGGGAATAATTCACCCCTCCACTTT. Translating gives CASSVAGNNSPLHF.

This clone was counted once. The chain uses TRBV6-5 and TRBJ2-1; D is unclear. Trimming removed 6 bases at V and 0 bases at J, with 12 bases between. This CDR3 contains 15 residues. Germline V gene data show CDR1 as MNHEY and CDR2 as SVGAGI. Here the CDR3 DNA reads TGTGCCAGCAGCTATGACCCAGTCTCCTACAATGAGCAGTTCTTC. This sequence encodes CASSYDPVSYNEQFF.

J is TRBJ1-3 and V is TRBV30; tentatively, D is TRBD1 (6 bases). CDR1 and CDR2 (germline): GTSNPN, SVGIG (reference sequence). Trimming shortened V by 5 bases and J by 2 bases, and 13 bases separated the two germline ends. CDR3 length: 14 amino acids. DNA for the CDR3: TGTGCCTGGGGCCTAGGGGGGACTGGAAACACCATATATTTT. Protein: CAWGLGGTGNTIYF.

Here the CDR3 reads CASSQQPGLAGSTDTQYF. CDR3 DNA: TGCGCCAGCAGCCAACAACCGGGACTAGCGGGGAGCACAGATACGCAGTATTTT. The chain is built from TRBV4-1 and TRBJ2-3; 13 bases line up with TRBD2. CDR1 and CDR2 (germline): MGHRA, YSYEKL. The V segment lost 2 bases and the J segment 0 bases; nucleotides outside the gene matches: 5. The CDR3 spans 18 residues.

The rearrangement uses TRBV11-1 and TRBJ2-5; no clear D gene. Germline loops: CDR1 SGHAT, CDR2 FQDESV (reference sequence). The CDR3 totals 13 residues. V lost 4 bases and J lost 1, with 7 bases in between. In DNA form, the CDR3 reads TGTGCCAGCAGCTACGGCGGCCAAGAGACCCAGTACTTC. Translated, it gives CASSYGGQETQYF.

The gene calls are TRBV28 and TRBJ2-1; weak D call: TRBD1 (5 bases). Trimming shortened V by 6 bases and J by 4 bases, and 13 bases separated the two germline ends. The CDR3 totals 14 residues. CDR1 is MDHEN, CDR2 SYDVKM, per germline. The CDR3 DNA follows: TGTGCCAGCAGCCGAGGACAAGCATACAATGAGCAGTTCTTC. This codes for CASSRGQAYNEQFF.

The chain carries TRBV4-3 and TRBJ1-2; possibly TRBD1 for D (5 bases). V was pared by 4 bases and J by 7 bases, with 16 bases between. The CDR3 loop spans 14 amino acids. Germline loops: CDR1 LGHNA, CDR2 YSLEER. CDR3 amino acids: CASSPGVGEVGYTF. CDR3 nucleotide sequence: TGCGCCAGCAGCCCCGGGGTAGGGGAGGTTGGCTACACCTTC.

This sequence joins TRBV9 and TRBJ1-1; D may be TRBD1 (5 bases). There are 14 residues in the CDR3. Germline loops: CDR1 SGDLS, CDR2 YYNGEE. The V end was cut by 4 bases, the J end by 4 bases, with 14 bases between. CDR3 in amino acids: CASSPGTGPTEAFF. The CDR3 DNA reads as TGTGCCAGCAGCCCTGGGACGGGGCCCACTGAAGCTTTCTTT.